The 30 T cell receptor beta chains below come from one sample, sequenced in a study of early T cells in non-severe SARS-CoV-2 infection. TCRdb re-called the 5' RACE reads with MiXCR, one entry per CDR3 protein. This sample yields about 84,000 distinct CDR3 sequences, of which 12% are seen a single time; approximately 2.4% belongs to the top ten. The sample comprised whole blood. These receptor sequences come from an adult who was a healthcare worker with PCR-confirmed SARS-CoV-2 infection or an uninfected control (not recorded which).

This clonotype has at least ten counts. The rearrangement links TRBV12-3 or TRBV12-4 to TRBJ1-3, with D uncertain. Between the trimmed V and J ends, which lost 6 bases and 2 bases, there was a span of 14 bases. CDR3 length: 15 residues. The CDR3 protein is CASSKPGGTGNTIYF. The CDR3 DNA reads TGTGCCAGCAGCAAGCCGGGAGGTACTGGAAACACCATATATTTT.

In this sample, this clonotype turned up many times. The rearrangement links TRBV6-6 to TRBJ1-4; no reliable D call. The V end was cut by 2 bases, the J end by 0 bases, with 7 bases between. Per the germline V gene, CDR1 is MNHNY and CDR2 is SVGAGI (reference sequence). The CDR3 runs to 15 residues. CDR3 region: CASSYMESTNEKLFF. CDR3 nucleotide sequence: TGTGCCAGCAGTTACATGGAATCAACTAATGAAAAACTGTTTTTT.

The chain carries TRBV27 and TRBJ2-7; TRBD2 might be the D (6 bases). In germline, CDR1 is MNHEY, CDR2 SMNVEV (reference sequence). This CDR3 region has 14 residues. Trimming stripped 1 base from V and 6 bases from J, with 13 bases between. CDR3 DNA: TGTGCCAGCAGTTTATTGGAGGGAGTGGGCGAGCAGTACTTC. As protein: CASSLLEGVGEQYF.

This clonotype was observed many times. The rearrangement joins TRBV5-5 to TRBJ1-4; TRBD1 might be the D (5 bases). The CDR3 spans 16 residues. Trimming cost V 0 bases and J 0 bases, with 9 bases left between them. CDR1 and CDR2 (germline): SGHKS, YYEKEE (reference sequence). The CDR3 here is CASSLELGATNEKLFF. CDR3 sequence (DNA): TGTGCCAGCAGCTTGGAGTTGGGGGCAACTAATGAAAAACTGTTTTTT.

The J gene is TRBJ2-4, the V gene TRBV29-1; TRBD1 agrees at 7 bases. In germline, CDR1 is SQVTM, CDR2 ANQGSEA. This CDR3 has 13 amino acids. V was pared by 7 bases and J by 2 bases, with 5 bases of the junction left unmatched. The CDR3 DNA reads TGCAGCGCCGGGACAGCACCCAAAAACATTCAGTACTTC. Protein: CSAGTAPKNIQYF.

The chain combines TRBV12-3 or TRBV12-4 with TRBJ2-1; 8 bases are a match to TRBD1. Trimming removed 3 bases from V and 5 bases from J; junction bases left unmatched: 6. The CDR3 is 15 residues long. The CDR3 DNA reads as TGTGCCAGCAGTTTGGCAGGGGGCGCTAACAATGAGCAGTTCTTC. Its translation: CASSLAGGANNEQFF.

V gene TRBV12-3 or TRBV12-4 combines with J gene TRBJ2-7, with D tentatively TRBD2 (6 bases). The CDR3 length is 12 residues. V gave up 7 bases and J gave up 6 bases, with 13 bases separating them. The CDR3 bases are TGTGCCAGCACCCTTACAGCGGGCGAGCAGTACTTC. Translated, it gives CASTLTAGEQYF.

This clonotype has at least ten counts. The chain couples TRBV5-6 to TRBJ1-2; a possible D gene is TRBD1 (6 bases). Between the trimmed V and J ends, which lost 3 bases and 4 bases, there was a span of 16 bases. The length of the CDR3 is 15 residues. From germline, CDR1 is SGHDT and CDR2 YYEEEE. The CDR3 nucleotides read TGTGCCAGCAGCTACTCAGGGGTCGGTAGCTATGGCTACACCTTC. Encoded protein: CASSYSGVGSYGYTF.

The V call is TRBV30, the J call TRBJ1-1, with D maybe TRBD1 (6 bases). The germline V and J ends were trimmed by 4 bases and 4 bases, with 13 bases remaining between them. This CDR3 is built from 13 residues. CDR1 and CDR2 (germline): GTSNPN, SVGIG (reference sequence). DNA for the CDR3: TGTGCCTGGACCCCCCGAGGGGGCACTGAAGCTTTCTTT. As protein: CAWTPRGGTEAFF.

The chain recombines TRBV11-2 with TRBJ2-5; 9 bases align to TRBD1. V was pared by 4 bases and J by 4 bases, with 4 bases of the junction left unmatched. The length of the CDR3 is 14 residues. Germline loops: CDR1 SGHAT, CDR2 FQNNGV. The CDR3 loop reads CASSWGQGRETQYF. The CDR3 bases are TGTGCCAGCAGCTGGGGACAGGGCCGAGAGACCCAGTACTTC.

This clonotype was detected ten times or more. The CDR3 sequence: CASSPRGLAGGTGELFF. The CDR3, as DNA: TGTGCCAGCAGCCCGCGGGGGCTAGCGGGAGGTACCGGGGAGCTGTTTTTT. The chain is built from TRBV7-9 and TRBJ2-2, with 11 bases fitting TRBD2. Germline V CDR1 and CDR2: SEHNR, FQNEAQ (reference sequence). The CDR3 contains 17 residues. J was trimmed by 5 bases and V by 5 bases; bases with no gene match: 10.

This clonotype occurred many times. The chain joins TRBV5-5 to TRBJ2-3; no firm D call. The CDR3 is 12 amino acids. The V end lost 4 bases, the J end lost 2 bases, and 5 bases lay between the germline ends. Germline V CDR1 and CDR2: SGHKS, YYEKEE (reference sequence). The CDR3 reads CASSQATDTQYF. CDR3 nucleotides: TGTGCCAGCAGCCAAGCCACAGATACGCAGTATTTT.

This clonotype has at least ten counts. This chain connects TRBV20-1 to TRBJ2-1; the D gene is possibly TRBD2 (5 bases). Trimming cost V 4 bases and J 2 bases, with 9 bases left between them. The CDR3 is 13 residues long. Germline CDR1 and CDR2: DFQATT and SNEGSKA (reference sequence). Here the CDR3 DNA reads TGCAGTGCTAAGACCGGGACCTACAATGAGCAGTTCTTC. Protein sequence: CSAKTGTYNEQFF.

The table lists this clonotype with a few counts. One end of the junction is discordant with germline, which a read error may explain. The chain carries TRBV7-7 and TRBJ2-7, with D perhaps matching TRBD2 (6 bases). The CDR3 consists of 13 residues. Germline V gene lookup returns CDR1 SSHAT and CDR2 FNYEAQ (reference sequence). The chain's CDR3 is CASSLGEEGEQYF. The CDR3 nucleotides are TGTGCTAGCAGCTTAGGCGAGGAGGGCGAGCAGTACTTC.

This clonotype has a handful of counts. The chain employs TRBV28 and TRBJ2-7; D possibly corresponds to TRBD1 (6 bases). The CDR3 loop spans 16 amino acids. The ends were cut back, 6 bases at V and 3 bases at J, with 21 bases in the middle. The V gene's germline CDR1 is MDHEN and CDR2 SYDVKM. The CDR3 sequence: CASRYGQLSIHYEQYF. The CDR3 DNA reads TGTGCCAGCAGATACGGACAGTTGTCTATCCACTACGAGCAGTACTTC. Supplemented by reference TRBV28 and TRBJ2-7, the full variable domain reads DVKVTQSSRYLVKRTGEKVFLECVQDMDHENMFWYRQDPGLGLRLIYFSYDVKMKEKGDIPEGYSVSREKKERFSLILESASTNQTSMYLCASRYGQLSIHYEQYFGPGTRLTVT.

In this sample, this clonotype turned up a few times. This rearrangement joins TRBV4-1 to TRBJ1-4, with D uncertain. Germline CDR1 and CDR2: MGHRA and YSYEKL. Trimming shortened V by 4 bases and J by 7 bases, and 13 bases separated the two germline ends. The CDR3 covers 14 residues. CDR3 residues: CASSLGPAGEKLFF. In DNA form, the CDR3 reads TGCGCCAGCAGCCTGGGCCCCGCGGGTGAAAAACTGTTTTTT.

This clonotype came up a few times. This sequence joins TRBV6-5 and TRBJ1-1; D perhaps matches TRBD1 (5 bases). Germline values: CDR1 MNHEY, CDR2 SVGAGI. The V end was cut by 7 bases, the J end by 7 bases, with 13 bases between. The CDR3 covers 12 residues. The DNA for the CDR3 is TGTGCCAGCATCAATTGGGGGGGTGAAGCTTTCTTT. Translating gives CASINWGGEAFF.

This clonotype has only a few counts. DNA of the CDR3: TGTGCCAGCACCCCCCCAGGGAACTATGGCTACACCTTC. Protein: CASTPPGNYGYTF. The chain couples TRBV6-1 to TRBJ1-2; D may be TRBD1 (5 bases). Between the trimmed V and J ends, which lost 7 bases and 2 bases, there was a span of 11 bases. Germline-derived CDR1 and CDR2 are MNHNS and SASEGT. The CDR3 sequence is 13 residues long.

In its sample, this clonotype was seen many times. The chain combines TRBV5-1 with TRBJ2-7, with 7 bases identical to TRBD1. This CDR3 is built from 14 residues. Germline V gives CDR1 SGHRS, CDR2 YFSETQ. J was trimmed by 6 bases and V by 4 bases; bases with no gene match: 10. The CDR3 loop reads CASSGGQPSGEQYF. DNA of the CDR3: TGCGCCAGCAGCGGGGGACAGCCATCGGGCGAGCAGTACTTC.

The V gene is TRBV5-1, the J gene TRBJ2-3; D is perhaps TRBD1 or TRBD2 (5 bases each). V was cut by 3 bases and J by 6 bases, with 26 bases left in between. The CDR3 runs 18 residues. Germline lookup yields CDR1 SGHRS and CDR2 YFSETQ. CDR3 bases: TGCGCCAGCAGCTGGGACCGGGACGTAATGAGGGGCGCTGATACGCAGTATTTT. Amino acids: CASSWDRDVMRGADTQYF.

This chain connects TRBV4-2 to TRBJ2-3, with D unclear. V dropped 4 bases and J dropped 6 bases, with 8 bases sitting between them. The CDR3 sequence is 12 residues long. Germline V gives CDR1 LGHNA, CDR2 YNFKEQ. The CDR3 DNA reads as TGTGCCAGCAGCCTTACGAGGGATACGCAGTATTTT. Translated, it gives CASSLTRDTQYF.

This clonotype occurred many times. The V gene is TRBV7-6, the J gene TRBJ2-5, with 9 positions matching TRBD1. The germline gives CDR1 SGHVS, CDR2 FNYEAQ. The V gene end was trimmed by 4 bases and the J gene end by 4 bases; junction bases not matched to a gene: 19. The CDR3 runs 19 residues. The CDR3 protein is CASSWGRDRVSYSRETQYF. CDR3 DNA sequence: TGTGCCAGCAGCTGGGGGAGGGACAGGGTGTCTTATTCGCGAGAGACCCAGTACTTC.

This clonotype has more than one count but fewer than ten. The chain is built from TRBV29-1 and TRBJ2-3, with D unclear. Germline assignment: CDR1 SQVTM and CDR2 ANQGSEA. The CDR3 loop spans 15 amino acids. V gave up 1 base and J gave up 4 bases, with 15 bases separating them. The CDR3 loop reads CSVEGFPTSPDTQYF. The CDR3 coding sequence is TGCAGCGTTGAAGGCTTCCCCACCTCGCCAGATACGCAGTATTTT.

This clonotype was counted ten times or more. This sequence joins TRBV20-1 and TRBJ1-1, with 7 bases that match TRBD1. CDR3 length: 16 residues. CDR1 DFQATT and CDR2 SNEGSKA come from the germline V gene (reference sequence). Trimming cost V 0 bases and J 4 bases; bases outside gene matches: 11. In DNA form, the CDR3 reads TGCAGTGCTAGAGACTCCCCCGACAGGGTTATCACTGAAGCTTTCTTT. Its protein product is CSARDSPDRVITEAFF.

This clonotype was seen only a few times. CDR3 DNA sequence: TGTGCCAGCGGGGGACCCAAGACTGAAGCTTTCTTT. It codes for CASGGPKTEAFF. J is TRBJ1-1 and V is TRBV28; a possible D gene is TRBD1 (5 bases). Germline-derived CDR1 and CDR2 are MDHEN and SYDVKM. V dropped 8 bases and J dropped 5 bases, with 12 bases sitting between them. This CDR3 region has 12 residues.

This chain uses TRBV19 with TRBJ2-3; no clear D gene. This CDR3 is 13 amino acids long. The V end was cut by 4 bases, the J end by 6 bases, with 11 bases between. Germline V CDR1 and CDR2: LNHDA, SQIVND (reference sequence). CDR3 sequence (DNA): TGTGCCAGTAGTACCCTACTTCGGGATACGCAGTATTTT. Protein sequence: CASSTLLRDTQYF.

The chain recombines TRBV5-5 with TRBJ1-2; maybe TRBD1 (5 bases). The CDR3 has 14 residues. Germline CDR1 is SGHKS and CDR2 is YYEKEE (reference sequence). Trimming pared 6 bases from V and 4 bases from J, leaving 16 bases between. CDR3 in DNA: TGTGCCAGCACCAAGATGGCCGGGGGCTATGGCTACACCTTC. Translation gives CASTKMAGGYGYTF.

The CDR3 nucleotides read TGTGCCAGCAGTTCCCTTGTGGGGGGGGCGGCCGAGCAGTACTTC. Translation: CASSSLVGGAAEQYF. The rearrangement joins TRBV28 to TRBJ2-7; D possibly corresponds to TRBD2 (7 bases). With 4 bases removed from V and 6 bases from J, the gap between germline ends came to 19 bases. CDR1 and CDR2 from the germline V gene are MDHEN and SYDVKM. This CDR3 region has 15 residues.

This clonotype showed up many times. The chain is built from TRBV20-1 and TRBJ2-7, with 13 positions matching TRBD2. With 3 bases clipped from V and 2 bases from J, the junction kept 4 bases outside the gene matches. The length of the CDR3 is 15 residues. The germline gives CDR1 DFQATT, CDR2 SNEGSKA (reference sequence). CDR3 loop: CSASALAGGPYEQYF. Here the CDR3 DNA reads TGCAGTGCTAGTGCACTAGCGGGGGGGCCCTACGAGCAGTACTTC.

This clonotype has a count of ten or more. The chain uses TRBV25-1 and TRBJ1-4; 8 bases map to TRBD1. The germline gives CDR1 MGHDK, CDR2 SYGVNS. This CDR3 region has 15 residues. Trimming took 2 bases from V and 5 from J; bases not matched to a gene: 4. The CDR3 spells CASSEQQGGNEKLFF. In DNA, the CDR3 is TGTGCCAGCAGTGAACAACAGGGGGGGAATGAAAAACTGTTTTTT.